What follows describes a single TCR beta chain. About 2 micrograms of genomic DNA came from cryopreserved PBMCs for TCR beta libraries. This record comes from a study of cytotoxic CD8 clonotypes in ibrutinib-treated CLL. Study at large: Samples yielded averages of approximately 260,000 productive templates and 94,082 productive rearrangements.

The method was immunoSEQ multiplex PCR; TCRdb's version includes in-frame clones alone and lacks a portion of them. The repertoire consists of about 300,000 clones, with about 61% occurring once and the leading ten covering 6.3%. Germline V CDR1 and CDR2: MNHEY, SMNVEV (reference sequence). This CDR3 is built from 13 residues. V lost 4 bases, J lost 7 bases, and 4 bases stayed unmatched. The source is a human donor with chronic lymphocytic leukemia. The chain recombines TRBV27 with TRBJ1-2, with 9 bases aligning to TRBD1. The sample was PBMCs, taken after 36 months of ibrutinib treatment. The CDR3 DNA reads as TGTGCCAGCAGTTCCACAGGGGGCGGTGGCTACACCTTC. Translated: CASSSTGGGGYTF.